A selection of T cell receptor beta chains follows, all from one sample in a study of blood T cell repertoires in COVID-19. The repertoire was sequenced with immunoSEQ multiplex PCR; TCRdb's copy has only in-frame clones and lacks some. The sample carries some 330,000 clones, around nine tenths recorded once. Input material: peripheral blood. The receptors shown here come from a woman aged 50 to 60 with active or convalescent COVID-19. The CDR3 runs from the conserved cysteine through the conserved F or W. Each record gives: V gene, D gene, clone size, J gene, CDR3 DNA, CDR3 protein. The D gene is left open where the match is weak. The listing skips clone size in some rows; elsewhere it reads once, few, many or a size class.

TRBV18	-	-	TRBJ2-5	TGTGCCAGCTCCACATTACAAGAGACCCAGTACTTC	CASSTLQETQYF
TRBV7-2	-	-	TRBJ2-5	TGTGCCAGCACCGACTTGACAGGGAGGGAGACCCAGTACTTC	CASTDLTGRETQYF
TRBV19	-	-	TRBJ2-1	TGTGCCAGTAACAGCCCGAGAGGGAGCAATGAGCAGTTCTTC	CASNSPRGSNEQFF
TRBV9	-	-	TRBJ2-5	TGTGCCAGCAGCGTAGAGGCAGGCGAACAAGAGACCCAGTACTTC	CASSVEAGEQETQYF
TRBV5-1	TRBD2	-	TRBJ2-1	TGCGCCAGCAGCCAAGGACTAGTGCTCAATGAGCAGTTCTTC	CASSQGLVLNEQFF
TRBV5-1	-	once	TRBJ1-1	TGCGCCAGCAGCCTCCAGGGTTGGAACACTGAAGCTTTCTTT	CASSLQGWNTEAFF
TRBV30	TRBD1	-	TRBJ2-7	TGTGCCTGGAGAGGACAGGGCCCCCAGCAGTACTTC	CAWRGQGPQQYF
TRBV7-8	TRBD2	-	TRBJ2-7	TGTGCCAGCAGCCCAGGACTAGCGGCTAGCTCCTACGAGCAGTACTTC	CASSPGLAASSYEQYF
TRBV6-2/TRBV6-3	-	once	TRBJ1-6	TGTGCCAGCAGCCCTACCGAGAGCTCCTATAATTCACCCCTCCACTTT	CASSPTESSYNSPLHF
TRBV19	TRBD2	-	TRBJ2-3	TGTGCCAGTAGTCTCCCGGGGGGTGGCTTAGCGACTTTCACAGATACGCAGTATTTT	CASSLPGGGLATFTDTQYF
TRBV2	-	-	TRBJ1-1	TGTGCCAGCAGGTCCGAGGCCAACACTGAAGCTTTCTTT	CASRSEANTEAFF
TRBV6-2/TRBV6-3	TRBD1	-	TRBJ2-3	TGTGCCAGCAGTTACTCTCTCGACAGGGTAGATACGCAGTATTTT	CASSYSLDRVDTQYF
TRBV6-5	-	-	TRBJ2-2	TGTGCCAGCAGCGGAGGAAGAACCGGGGAGCTGTTTTTT	CASSGGRTGELFF
TRBV2	-	few	TRBJ1-2	TGTGCCAGCAAGGCAGGGGTCATTTTAGACTATGGCTACACCTTC	CASKAGVILDYGYTF
TRBV6-5	-	-	TRBJ1-1	TGTGCCAGCAGTTACTCGCGCAGGGTCACGAACACTGAAGCTTTCTTT	CASSYSRRVTNTEAFF
TRBV9	TRBD2	-	TRBJ2-7	TGTGCCAGCAGCCCGTGGGCTAGCGGGAGGGAATACGAGCAGTACTTC	CASSPWASGREYEQYF
TRBV25-1	-	-	TRBJ1-2	TGTGCCAGCAGCCAAGGAGCGGGGAGCTATGGCTACACCTTC	CASSQGAGSYGYTF
TRBV7-2	TRBD1	-	TRBJ2-7	TGTGCCAGCAGCTTTTCCGGGACAGGGGGCTACTACGAGCAGTACTTC	CASSFSGTGGYYEQYF
TRBV5-1	TRBD1	-	TRBJ1-2	TGCGCCAGCAGCCCCGGGACAGCCAACTATGGCTACACCTTC	CASSPGTANYGYTF
TRBV11-3	TRBD2	-	TRBJ2-2	TGTGCCAGCAGCTGGGGAGCGGGAGTCACCGGGGAGCTGTTTTTT	CASSWGAGVTGELFF
TRBV2	-	-	TRBJ1-6	TGTGCCAGCAGCGACGTAGGGGGTAACTATAATTCACCCCTCCACTTT	CASSDVGGNYNSPLHF
TRBV7-6	-	-	TRBJ2-2	TGTGCCAGCAGCTTAGGAGAGGACACCGGGGAGCTGTTTTTT	CASSLGEDTGELFF
TRBV28	TRBD1	-	TRBJ2-7	TGTGCCAGCACCGAAAGAGGGGGCAGGGGTGGCGAGCAGTACTTC	CASTERGGRGGEQYF
TRBV28	TRBD1	-	TRBJ1-1	TGTGCCAGCAGTTTAACCGGGACAGGGATCATGAACACTGAAGCTTTCTTT	CASSLTGTGIMNTEAFF
TRBV6-4	TRBD2	-	TRBJ2-4	TGTGCCAGCAGTGGACTACCAGCGGGGGAAAACATTCAGTACTTC	CASSGLPAGENIQYF
TRBV30	-	-	TRBJ1-3	TGTGCCTGGAGTGTATCCGGCCCGGGGAGCACCATATATTTT	CAWSVSGPGSTIYF
TRBV19	TRBD1	-	TRBJ2-7	TGTGCCAGTAGTATGGGGACAGGGGTTTACGAGCAGTACTTC	CASSMGTGVYEQYF